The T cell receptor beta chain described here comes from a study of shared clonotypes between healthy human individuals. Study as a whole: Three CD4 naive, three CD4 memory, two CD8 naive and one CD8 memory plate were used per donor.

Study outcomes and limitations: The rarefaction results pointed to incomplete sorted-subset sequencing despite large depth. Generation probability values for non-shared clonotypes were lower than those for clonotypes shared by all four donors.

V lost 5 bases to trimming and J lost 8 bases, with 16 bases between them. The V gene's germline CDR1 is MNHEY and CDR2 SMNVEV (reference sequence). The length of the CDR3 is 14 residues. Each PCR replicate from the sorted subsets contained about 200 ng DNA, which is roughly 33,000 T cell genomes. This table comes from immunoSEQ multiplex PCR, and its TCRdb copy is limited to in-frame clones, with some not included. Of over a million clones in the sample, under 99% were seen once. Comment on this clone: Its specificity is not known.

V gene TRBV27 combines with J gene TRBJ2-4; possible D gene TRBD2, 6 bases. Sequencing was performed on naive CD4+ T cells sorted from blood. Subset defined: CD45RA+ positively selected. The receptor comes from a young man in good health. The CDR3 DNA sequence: TGTGCCAGCAGTCTAGGACTATTTACTCACATTCAGTACTTC. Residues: CASSLGLFTHIQYF.